The 27 T cell receptor beta chains below come from one sample, sequenced in a study of shared clonotypes between healthy human individuals. Assay used: immunoSEQ multiplex PCR; TCRdb lists only in-frame clones, some missing. The table lists about 2.1 million clones, roughly 95% of them singletons. Positively selected for CCR7, the CD45RO-negative cells used as naive CD8 cells excluded terminally differentiated effector memory CD45RA+ cells. Sequenced: naive CD8+ T cells from PBMCs. These TCRs come from a man aged 18-30 years in good health. Some clones in this sample may be carry-over from other donors' samples.

The chain couples TRBV28 to TRBJ1-1, with D possibly TRBD1 on 5 matching bases. Trimming removed 6 bases at V and 4 bases at J, with 15 bases between. This CDR3 has 14 amino acids. From germline, CDR1 is MDHEN and CDR2 SYDVKM. This chain's CDR3 is CASSLLGLRTEAFF. CDR3 bases: TGTGCCAGCAGCCTGTTGGGGCTACGCACTGAAGCTTTCTTT.

This clone was found a few times. This sample also contains other DNA sequences that code for the same CDR3. V usage is TRBV9 and J usage is TRBJ1-1; 9 nucleotides agree with TRBD1. In germline, CDR1 is SGDLS, CDR2 YYNGEE. With 4 bases clipped from V and 0 bases from J, the junction kept 4 bases outside the gene matches. This CDR3 comprises 15 residues. CDR3 bases: TGTGCCAGCAGCCCTCGGACAGGGGTGAACACTGAAGCTTTCTTT. This translates into CASSPRTGVNTEAFF.

CDR3 nucleotides: TGTGCCATCAGTGGATGGGGGCCAGACGAGAGGGCCACAGATACGCAGTATTTT. It is translated as CAISGWGPDERATDTQYF. The gene calls are TRBV10-3 and TRBJ2-3, with a tentative D call TRBD1 (6 bases). Germline loops: CDR1 ENHRY, CDR2 SYGVKD. The CDR3 covers 18 residues. Trimming pared 4 bases from V and 2 bases from J, leaving 22 bases between.

The chain joins TRBV28 to TRBJ1-2; 8 nucleotides line up with TRBD1. Germline V lookup: CDR1 MDHEN, CDR2 SYDVKM. J lost 6 bases, V lost 3 bases, and 9 bases had no gene match. The length of the CDR3 is 15 residues. DNA for the CDR3: TGTGCCAGCAGTTTCTCTCGGACAGGGAGGGATGGCTACACCTTC. This sequence encodes CASSFSRTGRDGYTF.

The genes are TRBV27 and TRBJ1-2, with D perhaps matching TRBD1 (6 bases). CDR3 size: 14 residues. In germline, CDR1 is MNHEY, CDR2 SMNVEV (reference sequence). Trimming took 2 bases from V and 4 from J, leaving 11 bases between them. This CDR3 is CASSLVGGPYGYTF. CDR3 nucleotides: TGTGCCAGCAGTTTAGTAGGGGGGCCCTATGGCTACACCTTC.

This sequence joins TRBV7-9 and TRBJ2-7; D call uncertain. Germline values: CDR1 SEHNR, CDR2 FQNEAQ (reference sequence). CDR3 size: 12 residues. V was pared by 3 bases and J by 4 bases, with 7 bases between. CDR3: CASSLAKYEQYF. DNA of the CDR3: TGTGCCAGCAGCTTGGCCAAGTACGAGCAGTACTTC.

This clone was counted once. This chain links TRBV21-1 with TRBJ2-2; the DNA was not compared with TRBD2, the D call given in the table. TRBV21-1 is a pseudogene locus. There are 14 residues in the CDR3. The CDR3 here is CASRALLVDRELFF. CDR3 nucleotides: TGTGCCAGCAGAGCACTACTAGTCGACAGGGAGCTGTTTTTT.

The chain links TRBV28 to TRBJ1-2; tentatively, D is TRBD1 (6 bases). Germline lookup yields CDR1 MDHEN and CDR2 SYDVKM. V dropped 3 bases and J dropped 8 bases, with 19 bases sitting between them. The CDR3 loop spans 15 amino acids. The CDR3 bases are TGTGCCAGCAGTTTTAAGTTCTTGGGGGGGCAGGGCTACACCTTC. It codes for CASSFKFLGGQGYTF.

In the case of this clone: Other DNA sequences in the same sample also yield this CDR3. V usage is TRBV7-9 and J usage is TRBJ2-2; unclear D gene. The CDR3 is 12 amino acids. Germline-derived CDR1 and CDR2 are SEHNR and FQNEAQ (reference sequence). With 2 bases removed from V and 3 bases from J, the gap between germline ends came to 1 base. This CDR3 reads CASSLYTGELFF. The CDR3 bases are TGTGCCAGCAGCTTATACACCGGGGAGCTGTTTTTT.

This clone was seen only once. This rearrangement joins TRBV7-9 to TRBJ2-7; 10 bases match TRBD1. The CDR3 length is 15 residues. In germline, CDR1 is SEHNR, CDR2 FQNEAQ (reference sequence). V was clipped by 2 bases and J by 5 bases; unmatched bases: 6. The CDR3 bases are TGTGCCAGCAGCTTATGGGACAGGGGTGGCCACGAGCAGTACTTC. The encoded protein is CASSLWDRGGHEQYF. Supplemented by reference TRBV7-9 and TRBJ2-7, the full variable domain reads DTGVSQNPRHKITKRGQNVTFRCDPISEHNRLYWYRQTLGQGPEFLTYFQNEAQLEKSRLLSDRFSAERPKGSFSTLEIQRTEQGDSAMYLCASSLWDRGGHEQYFGPGTRLTVT.

This chain links TRBV28 with TRBJ2-1, with 10 bases lining up with TRBD2. This CDR3 has 17 amino acids. Losses at the gene ends were 5 bases for V and 0 bases for J; bases not matched to a gene: 7. The germline V gene has CDR1 MDHEN and CDR2 SYDVKM. The CDR3: CASSPPSGRDSYNEQFF. The CDR3 DNA is TGTGCCAGCAGTCCACCGAGCGGGAGGGACTCCTACAATGAGCAGTTCTTC. The variable domain in full, with the rest retrieved from reference TRBV28 and TRBJ2-1, is DVKVTQSSRYLVKRTGEKVFLECVQDMDHENMFWYRQDPGLGLRLIYFSYDVKMKEKGDIPEGYSVSREKKERFSLILESASTNQTSMYLCASSPPSGRDSYNEQFFGPGTRLTVL.

The V and J genes are TRBV13 and TRBJ2-7; the match to TRBD2 covers 8 bases. J gave up 5 bases and V 5 bases, and 20 bases lay outside the gene matches. Germline V gene sequence: CDR1 PRHDT, CDR2 FYEKMQ (reference sequence). This CDR3 region has 18 residues. CDR3 nucleotide sequence: TGTGCCAGCAGCCCAAACCAAGCGGGAGAGGGAAAGGGGAACGAGCAGTACTTC. Amino acid sequence: CASSPNQAGEGKGNEQYF.

V and J are TRBV11-2 and TRBJ2-1; D not resolved. Germline loops: CDR1 SGHAT, CDR2 FQNNGV. This CDR3 has 15 residues. Trimming took off 1 base at V and 6 bases at J, with 13 bases between the two ends. The CDR3 sequence: CASSLGAATPNEQFF. CDR3 nucleotide sequence: TGTGCCAGCAGCTTAGGGGCAGCCACCCCCAATGAGCAGTTCTTC.

In its sample, this clone was seen a few times. The chain employs TRBV7-9 and TRBJ2-1; tentative D call: TRBD2 (5 bases). The germline V gene has CDR1 SEHNR and CDR2 FQNEAQ (reference sequence). V lost 4 bases to trimming and J lost 15 bases, with 19 bases between them. The CDR3 covers 13 residues. CDR3 coding DNA: TGTGCCAGCAGCTATACCCCGGGGTCCAGTTTGTTCTTC. Translating it yields CASSYTPGSSLFF.

As concerns this clone: One end of the junction is discordant with germline, which a read error may explain. CDR3 nucleotide sequence: TGTGCCAGCAGCCCTGGGACTAGCAGAGATACGCAGTATTTT. It translates to CASSPGTSRDTQYF. The chain joins TRBV11-2 to TRBJ2-3; 9 bases are a match to TRBD2. This CDR3 is 14 amino acids long. Germline lookup yields CDR1 SGHAT and CDR2 FQNNGV.

A note on this clone: A junction boundary mismatches the germline segment, possibly from a read error. The chain combines TRBV5-4 with TRBJ2-1; D tentatively fits TRBD1 or TRBD2 (5 bases each). The CDR3 length is 15 residues. The germline V gene has CDR1 SGHNT and CDR2 YYREEE (reference sequence). CDR3 nucleotides: TGCGCCAGCAGCCAAGGGGACGGGGCCTACAATGAGCAGTTCTTC. It codes for CASSQGDGAYNEQFF.

The J gene is TRBJ2-7, the V gene TRBV2, with D uncertain. The V end was cut by 7 bases, the J end by 2 bases, with 21 bases between. The CDR3 is made up of 16 amino acids. Germline CDR1 and CDR2: SNHLY and FYNNEI. The DNA of the CDR3 is TGTGCCAGCAACGACGGCGATCGGACGGCAACCTACGAGCAGTACTTC. The encoded protein is CASNDGDRTATYEQYF.

About this clone: One end of the junction does not line up with germline, which may come from a read error. The chain links TRBV7-9 to TRBJ1-2, with D unresolved. CDR3 length: 12 residues. Germline CDR1 and CDR2: SEHNR and FQNEAQ (reference sequence). The DNA for the CDR3 is TGTGCCAGCAGCTTCGGAACCGGGCCATATTTTTTC. Translating it yields CASSFGTGPYFF.

This clone was counted once. V usage is TRBV18 and J usage is TRBJ2-5; no clear D gene. CDR1 KGHSH and CDR2 LQKENI come from the germline V gene. The CDR3 extends over 15 amino acids. V gave up 5 bases and J gave up 0 bases, with 13 bases separating them. The CDR3 is CASSGGLGYQETQYF. CDR3 DNA: TGTGCCAGCTCAGGCGGCCTAGGGTACCAAGAGACCCAGTACTTC.

To note about this clone: A read error may account for a junction end that differs from germline. The chain carries TRBV23-1 and TRBJ2-7; 9 bases map to TRBD1. TRBV23-1 counts as an open reading frame of uncertain function. The CDR3 is 16 residues long. The CDR3: CASSQSTGGESYEQYF. CDR3 nucleotide sequence: TGCGCCAGCAGCCAATCAACAGGGGGCGAATCCTACGAGCAGTACTTC.

There are a few counts of this clone. Because the CDR3 is missing its conserved closing phenylalanine or tryptophan, this is likely a read error. The DNA is omitted, as the CDR3 cannot be located on it reliably, and the CDR3 follows TCRdb's listing. This chain connects TRBV28 to TRBJ1-1; the D call in the table, TRBD1, was not verified against the DNA. Per germline, CDR1 MDHEN and CDR2 SYDVKM. The CDR3 has 9 residues if both end residues are counted. The chain's CDR3 is CASSSYRVC.

The gene calls are TRBV15 and TRBJ2-1; TRBD2 might be the D (6 bases). The CDR3 runs 15 residues. Germline V CDR1 and CDR2: LNHNV, YYDKDF (reference sequence). Trimming shortened V by 3 bases and J by 5 bases, and 14 bases separated the two germline ends. The CDR3 is CATSSSGLGNNEQFF. CDR3 coding DNA: TGTGCCACCAGCAGCTCGGGACTCGGAAACAATGAGCAGTTCTTC. Drawing the rest from reference TRBV15 and TRBJ2-1, the complete variable domain is DAMVIQNPRYQVTQFGKPVTLSCSQTLNHNVMYWYQQKSSQAPKLLFHYYDKDFNNEADTPDNFQSRRPNTSFCFLDIRSPGLGDTAMYLCATSSSGLGNNEQFFGPGTRLTVL.

The V gene is TRBV29-1, the J gene TRBJ1-2; TRBD1 might be the D (6 bases). This CDR3 is 15 amino acids long. With 1 base removed from V and 1 base from J, the gap between germline ends came to 13 bases. Germline V lookup: CDR1 SQVTM, CDR2 ANQGSEA. The CDR3 DNA follows: TGCAGCGTTGAAGGATACAGGGACCTTAACTATGGCTACACCTTC. Translating it yields CSVEGYRDLNYGYTF.

V is TRBV29-1 and J is TRBJ1-2; the D gene is possibly TRBD1 (5 bases). Germline CDR1 reads SQVTM; CDR2 reads ANQGSEA. This CDR3 has 14 residues. Deletions cut 6 bases from V and 8 bases from J, with 22 bases between. The CDR3 coding sequence is TGCAGCGTCTTGACTGGCATAGGGGTATGGGGCTACACCTTC. Encoded protein: CSVLTGIGVWGYTF. Looking up the rest from reference TRBV29-1 and TRBJ1-2 gives the full variable domain: SAVISQKPSRDICQRGTSLTIQCQVDSQVTMMFWYRQQPGQSLTLIATANQGSEATYESGFVIDKFPISRPNLTFSTLTVSNMSPEDSSIYLCSVLTGIGVWGYTFGSGTRLTVV.

Only one count was recorded for this clone. This chain joins TRBV1 and TRBJ2-7; the table's TRBD1 call for D was not verified on the DNA. TRBV1 is reported as a pseudogene. The CDR3 is made up of 14 amino acids. CDR3 residues: CTSSQTGQLRKQYF. CDR3 nucleotide sequence: TGCACCAGCAGCCAAACGGGACAGCTACGCAAGCAGTACTTC.

This rearrangement joins TRBV29-1 to TRBJ2-5; D perhaps matches TRBD2 (5 bases). Trimming took off 4 bases at V and 2 bases at J, with 8 bases between the two ends. CDR3 length: 12 residues. Germline loops: CDR1 SQVTM, CDR2 ANQGSEA. The DNA for the CDR3 is TGCAGCGTTGCAGGACTTCAAGAGACCCAGTACTTC. As protein: CSVAGLQETQYF.

Remarks on this clone: Other DNA sequences of this sample code for an identical CDR3. The rearrangement joins TRBV27 to TRBJ2-1, with no clear D. The V end was cut by 6 bases, the J end by 8 bases, with 14 bases between. The germline V gene has CDR1 MNHEY and CDR2 SMNVEV (reference sequence). This CDR3 contains 13 residues. CDR3 residues: CASSLDGMDEQFF. As DNA, the CDR3 is TGTGCCAGCAGCTTGGATGGGATGGATGAGCAGTTCTTC.